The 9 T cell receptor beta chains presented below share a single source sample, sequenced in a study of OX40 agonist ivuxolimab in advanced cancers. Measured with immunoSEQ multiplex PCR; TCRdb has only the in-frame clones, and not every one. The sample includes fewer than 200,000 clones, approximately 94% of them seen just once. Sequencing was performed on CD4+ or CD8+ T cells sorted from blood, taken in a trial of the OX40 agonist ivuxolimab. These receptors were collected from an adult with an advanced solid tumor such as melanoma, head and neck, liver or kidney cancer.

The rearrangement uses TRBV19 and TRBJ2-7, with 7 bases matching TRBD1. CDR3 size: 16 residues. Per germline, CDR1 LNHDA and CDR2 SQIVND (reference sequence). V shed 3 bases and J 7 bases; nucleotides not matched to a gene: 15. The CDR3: CASSIRPTGPLLEQYF. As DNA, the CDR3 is TGTGCCAGTAGTATTCGGCCGACAGGGCCCCTTCTGGAGCAGTACTTC. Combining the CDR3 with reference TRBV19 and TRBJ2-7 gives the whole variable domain DGGITQSPKYLFRKEGQNVTLSCEQNLNHDAMYWYRQDPGQGLRLIYYSQIVNDFQKGDIAEGYSVSREKKESFPLTVTSAQKNPTAFYLCASSIRPTGPLLEQYFGPGTRLTVT.

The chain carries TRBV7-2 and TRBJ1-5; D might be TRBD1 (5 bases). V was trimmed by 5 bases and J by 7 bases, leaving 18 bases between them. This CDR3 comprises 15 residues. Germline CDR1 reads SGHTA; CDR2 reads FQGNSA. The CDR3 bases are TGTGCCAGCAGCCCCACTCGGGGGGGTTGGCAGCCCCAGCATTTT. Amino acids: CASSPTRGGWQPQHF. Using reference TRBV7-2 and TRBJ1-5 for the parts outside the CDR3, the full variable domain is GAGVSQSPSNKVTEKGKDVELRCDPISGHTALYWYRQSLGQGLEFLIYFQGNSAPDKSGLPSDRFSAERTGGSVSTLTIQRTQQEDSAVYLCASSPTRGGWQPQHFGDGTRLSIL.

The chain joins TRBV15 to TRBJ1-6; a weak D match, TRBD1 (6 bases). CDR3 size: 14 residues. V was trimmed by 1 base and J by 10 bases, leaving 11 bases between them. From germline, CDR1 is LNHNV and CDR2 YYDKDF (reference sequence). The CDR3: CATSRGGGASPLHF. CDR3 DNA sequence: TGTGCCACCAGCAGAGGAGGGGGGGCCTCACCCCTCCACTTT.

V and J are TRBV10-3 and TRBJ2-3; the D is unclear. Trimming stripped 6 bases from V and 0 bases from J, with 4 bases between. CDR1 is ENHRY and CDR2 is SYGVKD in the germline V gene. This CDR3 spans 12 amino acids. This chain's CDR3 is CAIRASTDTQYF. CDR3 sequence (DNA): TGTGCCATCAGGGCCAGCACAGATACGCAGTATTTT.

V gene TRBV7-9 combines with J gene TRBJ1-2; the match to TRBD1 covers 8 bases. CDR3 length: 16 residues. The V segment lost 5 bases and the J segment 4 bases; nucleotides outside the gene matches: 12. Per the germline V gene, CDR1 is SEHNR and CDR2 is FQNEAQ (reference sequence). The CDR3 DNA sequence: TGTGCCAGCAGCCCTATCAGGGGGCCTACCATCTATGGCTACACCTTC. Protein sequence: CASSPIRGPTIYGYTF. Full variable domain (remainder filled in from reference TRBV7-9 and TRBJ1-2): DTGVSQNPRHKITKRGQNVTFRCDPISEHNRLYWYRQTLGQGPEFLTYFQNEAQLEKSRLLSDRFSAERPKGSFSTLEIQRTEQGDSAMYLCASSPIRGPTIYGYTFGSGTRLTVV.

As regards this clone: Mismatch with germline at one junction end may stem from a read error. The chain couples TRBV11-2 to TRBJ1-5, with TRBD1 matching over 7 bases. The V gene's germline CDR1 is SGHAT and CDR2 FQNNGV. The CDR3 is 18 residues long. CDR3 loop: CASSPEWNRRQGKQPQHF. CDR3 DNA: TGTGCCAGCAGCCCCGAGTGGAATAGGAGACAGGGCAAGCAGCCCCAGCATTTT.

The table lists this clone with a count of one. CDR3 region: CASSQAGLRTEAFF. The CDR3 nucleotides are TGTGCCAGCAGTCAAGCGGGGCTAAGAACTGAAGCTTTCTTT. This rearrangement joins TRBV6-5 to TRBJ1-1, with TRBD1 as a possible D gene (5 bases). V lost 5 bases, J lost 5 bases, and 15 bases lay in between. The CDR3 contains 14 residues. Looked up from germline, CDR1 is MNHEY and CDR2 is SVGAGI.

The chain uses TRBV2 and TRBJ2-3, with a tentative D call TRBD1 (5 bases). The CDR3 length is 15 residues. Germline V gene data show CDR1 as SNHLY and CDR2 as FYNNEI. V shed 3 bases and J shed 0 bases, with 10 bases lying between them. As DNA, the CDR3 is TGTGCCAGCAGTGACCTGGGGCCTAGCACAGATACGCAGTATTTT. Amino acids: CASSDLGPSTDTQYF.

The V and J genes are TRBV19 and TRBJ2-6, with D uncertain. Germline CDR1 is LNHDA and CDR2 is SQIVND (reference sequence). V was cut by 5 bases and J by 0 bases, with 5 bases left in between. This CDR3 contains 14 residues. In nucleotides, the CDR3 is TGTGCCAGTAGTGCATCCTCTGGGGCCAACGTCCTGACTTTC. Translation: CASSASSGANVLTF.